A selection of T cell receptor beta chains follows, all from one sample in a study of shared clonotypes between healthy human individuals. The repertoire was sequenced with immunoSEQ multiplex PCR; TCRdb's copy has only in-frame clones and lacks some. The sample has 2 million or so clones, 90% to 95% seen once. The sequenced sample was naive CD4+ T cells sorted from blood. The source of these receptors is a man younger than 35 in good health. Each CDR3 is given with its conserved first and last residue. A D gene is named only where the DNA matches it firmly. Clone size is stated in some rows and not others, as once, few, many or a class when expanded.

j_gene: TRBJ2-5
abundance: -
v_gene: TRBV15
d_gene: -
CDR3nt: TGTGCCACCAGCACTACAGATCAAGAGACCCAGTACTTC
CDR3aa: CATSTTDQETQYF

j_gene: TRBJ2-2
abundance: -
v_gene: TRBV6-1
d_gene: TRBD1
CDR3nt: TGTGCCGCCCGACAGGGGGCGGGCGGGGAGCTGTTTTTT
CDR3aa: CAARQGAGGELFF

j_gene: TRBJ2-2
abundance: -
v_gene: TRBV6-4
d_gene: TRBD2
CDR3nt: TGTGCCAGCTCGGGGGCCAGCGGGAGCGGAGTCGGGGAGCTGTTTTTT
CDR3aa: CASSGASGSGVGELFF

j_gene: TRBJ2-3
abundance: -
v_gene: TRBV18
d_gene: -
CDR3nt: TGTGCCAGCTCACCATCAGGGTTCACAGATACGCAGTATTTT
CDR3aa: CASSPSGFTDTQYF

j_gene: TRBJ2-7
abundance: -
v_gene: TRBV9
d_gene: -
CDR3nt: TGTGCCAGCAGCGTAGCCATCGCCCCAGGAGCCTCCGAGCAGTACTTC
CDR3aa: CASSVAIAPGASEQYF

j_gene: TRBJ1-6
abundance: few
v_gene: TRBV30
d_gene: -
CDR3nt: TGTGCCTGGAGTAAGGCCACTTCCCTCTATAATTCACCCCTCCACTTT
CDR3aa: CAWSKATSLYNSPLHF

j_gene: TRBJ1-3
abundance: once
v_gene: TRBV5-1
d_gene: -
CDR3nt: TGCGCCAGCGGGGAGGGGATTTCTGGAAACACCATATATTTT
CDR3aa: CASGEGISGNTIYF

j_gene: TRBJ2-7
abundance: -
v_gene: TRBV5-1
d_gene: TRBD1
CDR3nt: TGCGCCAGCAGAAGGGACAGAGCCTACGAGCAGTACTTC
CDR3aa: CASRRDRAYEQYF

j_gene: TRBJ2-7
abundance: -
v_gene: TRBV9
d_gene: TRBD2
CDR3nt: TGTGCCAGCAGCTCGGGACTAGCGGCATACGAGCAGTACTTC
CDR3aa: CASSSGLAAYEQYF

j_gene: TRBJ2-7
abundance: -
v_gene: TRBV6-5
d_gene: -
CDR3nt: TGTGCCAGCAGTCAAGGGACACTTTACGAGCAGTACTTC
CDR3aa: CASSQGTLYEQYF

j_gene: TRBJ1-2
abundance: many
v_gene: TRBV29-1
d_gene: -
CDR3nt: TGCAGCGTTTCTGAGAACTATGGCTACACCTTC
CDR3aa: CSVSENYGYTF

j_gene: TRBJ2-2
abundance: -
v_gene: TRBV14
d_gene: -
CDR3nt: TGTGCCAGCAGCCAAGCAAGGGGCACCGGGGAGCTGTTTTTT
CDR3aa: CASSQARGTGELFF

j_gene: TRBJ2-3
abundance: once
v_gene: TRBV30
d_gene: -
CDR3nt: TGTGCCTGGAGTGTGTCTAGCTGGTACACAGATACGCAGTATTTT
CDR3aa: CAWSVSSWYTDTQYF

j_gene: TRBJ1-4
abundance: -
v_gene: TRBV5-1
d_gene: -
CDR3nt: TGCGCCAGCAGCCCTATTACAGGGCACGAAAAACTGTTTTTT
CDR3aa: CASSPITGHEKLFF

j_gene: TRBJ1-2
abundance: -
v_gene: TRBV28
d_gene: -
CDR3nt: TGTGCCAGCAGTTTACGACAGTGGATGAACTATGGCTACACCTTC
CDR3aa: CASSLRQWMNYGYTF

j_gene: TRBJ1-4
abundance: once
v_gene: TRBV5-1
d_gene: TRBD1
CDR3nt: TGCGCCAGCACGAATACAGGGGCTAATGAAAAACTGTTTTTT
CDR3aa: CASTNTGANEKLFF

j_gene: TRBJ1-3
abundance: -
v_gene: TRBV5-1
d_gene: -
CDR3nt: TGCGCCAGCAAGACGGATGCCTCTGGAAACACCATATATTTT
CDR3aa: CASKTDASGNTIYF

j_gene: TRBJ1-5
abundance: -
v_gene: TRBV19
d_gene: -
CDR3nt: TGTGCCACCACTCAGGGTCGTAGCAATCAGCCCCAGCATTTT
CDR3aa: CATTQGRSNQPQHF

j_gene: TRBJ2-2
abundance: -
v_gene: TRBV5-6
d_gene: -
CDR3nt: TGTGCCAGCAGCTTTGTCTCTAACACCGGGGAGCTGTTTTTT
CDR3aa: CASSFVSNTGELFF

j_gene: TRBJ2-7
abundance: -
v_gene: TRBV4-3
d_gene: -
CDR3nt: TGCGCCAGCAGCCAAGATTTGGGGGGCGAGCAGTACTTC
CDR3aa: CASSQDLGGEQYF

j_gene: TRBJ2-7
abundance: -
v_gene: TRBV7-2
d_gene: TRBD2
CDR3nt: TGTGCCAGCACACTAGCGGTGAGCTCCTACGAGCAGTACTTC
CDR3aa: CASTLAVSSYEQYF

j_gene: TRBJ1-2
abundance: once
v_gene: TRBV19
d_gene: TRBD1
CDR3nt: TGTGCCAGTAGCCCCCGACAGGGAAGGTATGGCTACACCTTC
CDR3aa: CASSPRQGRYGYTF

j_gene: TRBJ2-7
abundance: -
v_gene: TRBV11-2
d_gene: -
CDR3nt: TGTGCCAGCAGCTTAGGGGGGCAGGGGGAGCAGTACTTC
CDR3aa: CASSLGGQGEQYF

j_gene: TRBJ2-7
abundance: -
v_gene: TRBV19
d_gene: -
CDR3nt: TGTGCCAGTAGCCCGATTTTGGGGGCATCCTCCTACGAGCAGTACTTC
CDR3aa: CASSPILGASSYEQYF

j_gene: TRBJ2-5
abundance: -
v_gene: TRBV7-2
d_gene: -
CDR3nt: TGTGCCAGCAGCTTTGACAGGTTCCAAGAGACCCAGTACTTC
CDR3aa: CASSFDRFQETQYF